This entry is about one T cell receptor (beta chain). The sample comes from a study of blood T cell repertoires in COVID-19. V lost 5 bases to trimming and J lost 7 bases, with 9 bases between them. The CDR3 is made up of 12 amino acids. Germline V lookup: CDR1 SGHVS, CDR2 FQNEAQ. TCRdb's table, derived via immunoSEQ multiplex PCR, lists solely in-frame clones and lacks some. The sample lists approximately 480,000 clones; around 90% were seen once. This TCR was sampled from a woman between 18 and 29 years old who had recovered from COVID-19. This chain uses TRBV7-8 with TRBJ1-5, with D perhaps matching TRBD1 (5 bases). The sample consisted of PBMCs or T cells enriched from blood (not recorded which). The CDR3: CASSLTEQPQHF. CDR3 DNA: TGTGCCAGCAGCCTGACAGAACAGCCCCAGCATTTT.